Listed below are T cell receptor beta chains from one sample, sequenced in a study of blood T cells in healthy people across ages. TCRdb used MiXCR to reprocess the 5' RACE reads, holding one entry per CDR3 protein. The table has 1.5 million to 2 million distinct CDR3 sequences, 28% seen once. The source material was blood. The receptors shown here come from a woman aged 30 to 39 in good health. CDR3s include the opening cysteine and the closing phenylalanine or tryptophan. Fields, in order: clone size, J gene, V gene, D gene, CDR3 DNA, CDR3 protein. D genes are given only for firm matches. A clone size is listed for some rows: how often the clone was seen (once, few, many), or a class if it is expanded.

>few|TRBJ2-1|TRBV20-1|-
TGCAGTGCTAGAGATCCCCGGAGGAGGAATGAGCAGTTCTTC
CSARDPRRRNEQFF
>few|TRBJ2-3|TRBV27|TRBD2
TGTGCCAGCAGTTTAAGTAGCGGGGGACCCTCTGATACGCAGTATTTT
CASSLSSGGPSDTQYF
>-|TRBJ2-3|TRBV5-1|TRBD1
TGCGCCAGCAGCCCACCCGCAGGGGGCATCGCAGATACGCAGTATTTT
CASSPPAGGIADTQYF
>-|TRBJ2-5|TRBV4-1|TRBD2
TGCGCCAGCAGCCGTGAGCTTAGGACTAGCGGGGTCGGGTCATCAGAGACCCAGTACTTC
CASSRELRTSGVGSSETQYF
>-|TRBJ2-1|TRBV20-1|TRBD2
TGCAGTGCCATCCTCCGACCGGGACTAGCGGTTCGGGGTGAGCAGTTCTTC
CSAILRPGLAVRGEQFF
>few|TRBJ1-2|TRBV29-1|-
TGCAGCGTTGGGTCGCCGTCGGGAGGCTACACCTTC
CSVGSPSGGYTF
>few|TRBJ2-7|TRBV7-9|TRBD1
TGTGCCAGCAGCTTAGCGCACAGGGGAGAGCAGTACTTC
CASSLAHRGEQYF
>-|TRBJ2-2|TRBV10-2|TRBD2
TGCGCCAGCAGGACTAGCGGGAAAAGCGGGACCGGGGAGCTGTTTTTT
CASRTSGKSGTGELFF
>few|TRBJ2-7|TRBV7-2|-
TGTGCCAGCAGCTTAGTTCGAGGGGTCGAGCAGTACTTC
CASSLVRGVEQYF
>-|TRBJ2-7|TRBV7-2|TRBD2
TGTGCCAGCAGCTTAGGGCCGGGACTAGCGGGTCGAAGCTCCTACGAGCAGTACTTC
CASSLGPGLAGRSSYEQYF
>-|TRBJ2-1|TRBV14|TRBD2
TGTGCCAGCAGCCATGGACTAGTATGGGATGAGCAGTTCTTC
CASSHGLVWDEQFF
>-|TRBJ2-5|TRBV11-2|-
TGTGCCAGCAGACGTAGGGGGAGGGGACAAGAGACCCAGTACTTC
CASRRRGRGQETQYF
>few|TRBJ1-2|TRBV9|-
TGTGCCAGCAGCGTCCGTGGCATGTCAAACGGCTACACCTTC
CASSVRGMSNGYTF
>many|TRBJ2-1|TRBV18|-
TGTGCCAGCTCACCAGCGCGCTACAATGAGCAGTTCTTC
CASSPARYNEQFF
>-|TRBJ2-5|TRBV6-1|-
TGTGCCAGCAGGGGGGACTTAATCAAAGGGGAGCAGTACTTC
CASRGDLIKGEQYF
>few|TRBJ2-6|TRBV5-6|TRBD1
TGTGCCAGCAGCGCGGGACAGGGAGGGGGGTCTGGGGCCAACGTCCTGACTTTC
CASSAGQGGGSGANVLTF
>-|TRBJ2-3|TRBV5-1|-
TGCGCCAGCAGCTCACTAAGGACATCTACTAGCACAGATACGCAGTATTTT
CASSSLRTSTSTDTQYF
>-|TRBJ1-4|TRBV12-3/TRBV12-4|TRBD1
TGTGCCAGCAGTTTAACACGGACAGGAAAAGAAAAACTGTTTTTT
CASSLTRTGKEKLFF
>-|TRBJ2-7|TRBV13|-
TGTGCCAGCAGCTCCGGGACCGAAAGGCACGAGCAGTACTTC
CASSSGTERHEQYF
>-|TRBJ2-6|TRBV6-1|TRBD1
TGTGCCAGCGGCGCCGGGACAGAGTCGTCTGGGGCCAACGTCCTGACTTTC
CASGAGTESSGANVLTF
>-|TRBJ1-2|TRBV9|-
TGTGCCAGCAGCCGTCAGGGGTCACCTAAATATGGCTACACCTTC
CASSRQGSPKYGYTF
>few|TRBJ2-5|TRBV7-6|-
TGTGCCAGCAGGCATACTCGGAACAGCCAAGAGACCCAGTACTTC
CASRHTRNSQETQYF
>-|TRBJ2-3|TRBV29-1|TRBD2
TGCAGCGTGATAGCGGGAGGATTGACAGATACGCAGTATTTT
CSVIAGGLTDTQYF
>few|TRBJ2-5|TRBV6-2/TRBV6-3|-
TGTGCCAGCAGTTACTCGAAACCCAGGGAAGAGACCCAGTACTTC
CASSYSKPREETQYF
>-|TRBJ1-2|TRBV2|TRBD1
TGTGCCAGCAGGGTGGACAGGACCTATGGCTACACCTTC
CASRVDRTYGYTF
>-|TRBJ2-3|TRBV5-5|TRBD2
TGTGCCAGCAACGTGCGGGAGGGGTTTAGCACAGATACGCAGTATTTT
CASNVREGFSTDTQYF
>few|TRBJ1-6|TRBV12-3/TRBV12-4|-
TGTGCCAGCAGTTTGGTACTTAATTCACCCCTCCACTTT
CASSLVLNSPLHF
>-|TRBJ2-2|TRBV6-5|-
TGTGCCAGCAGTTACTCGTGGGGGAACACCGGGGAGCTGTTTTTT
CASSYSWGNTGELFF
>-|TRBJ2-3|TRBV27|TRBD2
TGTGCCAGCAGTTTATCACTAGCGGGGCCCTTCACAGATACGCAGTATTTT
CASSLSLAGPFTDTQYF
>-|TRBJ2-2|TRBV20-1|TRBD2
TGCAGTGCTAGCGCTAGCGGGAGTGCGATCGGGGAGCTGTTTTTT
CSASASGSAIGELFF
>-|TRBJ2-7|TRBV4-1|-
TGCGCCAACAGCCAACCCTCCAGGGGTTACGAGCAGTACTTC
CANSQPSRGYEQYF
>-|TRBJ1-1|TRBV12-3/TRBV12-4|-
TGTGCCAGCGTCCCGATAGGGGCCTCCGGGACTGAAGCTTTCTTT
CASVPIGASGTEAFF
>-|TRBJ2-5|TRBV9|TRBD1
TGTGCCAGCAGCGGCCGGGACAGGGGTTATTCAGAGACCCAGTACTTC
CASSGRDRGYSETQYF
>-|TRBJ1-5|TRBV6-2/TRBV6-3|-
TGTGCCAGCAAGGTGGTTAATCAGCCCCAGCATTTT
CASKVVNQPQHF
>-|TRBJ1-5|TRBV24-1|TRBD1
TGTGCCACCAGTGGACCGGACAGGGAGGGAAGGAGCAATCAGCCCCAGCATTTT
CATSGPDREGRSNQPQHF
>-|TRBJ1-1|TRBV2|-
TGTGCCAGCAGTGAAGAGACAGGCCTGAACACTGAAGCTTTCTTT
CASSEETGLNTEAFF
>-|TRBJ1-3|TRBV28|-
TGTGCCAGCAGTTTGAGCGGGGGCGCTGGAAACACCATATATTTT
CASSLSGGAGNTIYF
>-|TRBJ2-7|TRBV6-6|TRBD2
TGTGCCAGCAGTATTACACGGGGGGACTACGAGCAGTACTTC
CASSITRGDYEQYF
>-|TRBJ1-1|TRBV5-1|-
TGCGCCAGCATAGAGGGTCCCATGAACACTGAAGCTTTCTTT
CASIEGPMNTEAFF
>-|TRBJ1-2|TRBV7-9|TRBD1
TGTGCCAGCAGCCTGTCTCAGGGGGCGCGGGTCGGTGGCTACACCTTC
CASSLSQGARVGGYTF
>few|TRBJ1-2|TRBV6-5|-
TGTGCCAGCAGTTACTCCCCGACAAACGGCGGTGGCTACACCTTC
CASSYSPTNGGGYTF
>many|TRBJ2-7|TRBV7-9|-
TGTGCCAGCGGCGACCTGGTCGAGCAGTACTTC
CASGDLVEQYF
>few|TRBJ2-1|TRBV15|TRBD2
TGTGCCACCAGCAGAGCTAGCGGGTCAAATGAGCAGTTCTTC
CATSRASGSNEQFF
>-|TRBJ1-5|TRBV6-2/TRBV6-3|TRBD1
TGTGCCAGCAGTTCGAACAGGGGTAGCAATCAGCCCCAGCATTTT
CASSSNRGSNQPQHF
>few|TRBJ2-6|TRBV5-6|-
TGTGCCAGCAGCTTGATAGGTCTCTCTGGGGCCAACGTCCTGACTTTC
CASSLIGLSGANVLTF
>-|TRBJ1-6|TRBV5-5|-
TGTGCCAGCAGCCGTGACGGTTACAATTCACCCCTCCACTTT
CASSRDGYNSPLHF
>few|TRBJ2-7|TRBV20-1|TRBD1
TGCAGTGCTACCCCGAGTGGGACAGCCTACGAGCAGTACTTC
CSATPSGTAYEQYF
>-|TRBJ1-5|TRBV12-3/TRBV12-4|-
TGTGCCAACAGTTCAGGGCCCGGGGGGCCCCAGCATTTT
CANSSGPGGPQHF
>many|TRBJ2-5|TRBV7-2|-
TGTGCCAGCAGCTTCGATCTAGGGCAGACCCAGTACTTC
CASSFDLGQTQYF
>-|TRBJ2-1|TRBV10-3|TRBD1
TGTGCCATCAGGAAACAGGGACAGTTGGTGGGGGAGCAGTTCTTC
CAIRKQGQLVGEQFF
>-|TRBJ2-1|TRBV20-1|TRBD2
TGCAGTGCTAGAGATCGAAGGACTAGCGGGGTGGCCTACAATGAGCAGTTCTTC
CSARDRRTSGVAYNEQFF
>many|TRBJ2-1|TRBV6-5|-
TGTGCCAGCAGTTACGTCTCCGGCGGGGAGCAGTTCTTC
CASSYVSGGEQFF